One and the same sample provided the 4 T cell receptor beta chains below, sequenced in a study of blood T cell repertoires in COVID-19. Clones were read by immunoSEQ multiplex PCR, and TCRdb kept only the in-frame ones, dropping some. Here the sample spans some 250,000 clones, 65% to 85% being singletons. The sequenced sample consisted of peripheral blood. These receptors all stem from a man aged 35 to 55 with acute or convalescent COVID-19.

The chain couples TRBV19 to TRBJ1-2, with D tentatively TRBD1 (5 bases). This CDR3 contains 12 residues. V was trimmed by 3 bases and J by 14 bases, leaving 16 bases between them. CDR1 and CDR2 from the germline V gene are LNHDA and SQIVND (reference sequence). In DNA, the CDR3 is TGTGCCAGTAGTATGATCGGCAGGGATGGAACCTTC. Translated, it gives CASSMIGRDGTF.

V usage is TRBV2 and J usage is TRBJ2-7; 7 bases align to TRBD1. V trimming: 6 bases; J trimming: 9 bases; junction bases outside the gene matches: 5. CDR1 SNHLY and CDR2 FYNNEI come from the germline V gene. This CDR3 is 11 amino acids long. The CDR3 region is CASRIGQAQYF. The CDR3 DNA reads as TGTGCCAGCAGAATCGGACAGGCGCAGTACTTC.

V gene TRBV3-1 (or the pseudogene TRBV3-2) combines with J gene TRBJ1-6, with 10 bases identical to TRBD1. CDR1 is LGHDT, CDR2 YNNKEL, per germline (reference sequence). The V segment lost 4 bases and the J segment 6 bases; nucleotides outside the gene matches: 9. The CDR3 extends over 17 amino acids. The CDR3 sequence is CASSRLPRTGGNSPLHF. CDR3 DNA sequence: TGTGCCAGCAGCCGTCTTCCTCGGACAGGGGGTAATTCACCCCTCCACTTT.

V is TRBV7-3 and J is TRBJ2-7; 7 positions agree with TRBD2. Germline lookup yields CDR1 SGHTA and CDR2 FQGTGA. This CDR3 contains 18 residues. Trimming took 2 bases from V and 2 from J; bases not matched to a gene: 15. CDR3 coding DNA: TGTGCCAGCAGCTTAGAGGGTCGAAGCGGGAAGTGGGCCTACGAGCAGTACTTC. Translation: CASSLEGRSGKWAYEQYF.